Following are 21 T cell receptor beta chains from one sample sequenced in a study of beta chain features in type 1 diabetes. The investigators reverse transcribed all of the isolated RNA, so they sequenced expressed TCRB transcripts. Method: immunoSEQ multiplex PCR; TCRdb's copy keeps in-frame clones and lacks some. The sample includes around 430,000 clones, 30% of them seen just once. Sequencing was performed on naive CD4+ T cells from blood. The receptors stem from a man between 18 and 29 years old in good health.

The genes are TRBV11-1 and TRBJ1-2; TRBD1 might be the D (6 bases). The CDR3 totals 14 residues. V lost 4 bases and J lost 0, with 9 bases in between. Looked up from germline, CDR1 is SGHAT and CDR2 is FQDESV (reference sequence). CDR3 residues: CASSSDRTNYGYTF. DNA for the CDR3: TGTGCCAGCAGCTCAGACAGGACTAACTATGGCTACACCTTC.

In this sample, this clone turned up a few times. The rearrangement joins TRBV5-4 to TRBJ2-1, with 7 bases that match TRBD1. Germline lookup yields CDR1 SGHNT and CDR2 YYREEE (reference sequence). The CDR3 runs 14 residues. V was clipped by 4 bases and J by 4 bases; unmatched bases: 5. CDR3 region: CASSLGTAYNEQFF. The CDR3 DNA reads as TGTGCCAGCAGCCTAGGGACAGCTTACAATGAGCAGTTCTTC. Based on the CDR3 plus reference TRBV5-4 and TRBJ2-1, the full variable domain is ETGVTQSPTHLIKTRGQQVTLRCSSQSGHNTVSWYQQALGQGPQFIFQYYREEENGRGNFPPRFSGLQFPNYSSELNVNALELDDSALYLCASSLGTAYNEQFFGPGTRLTVL.

The sample holds a few counts of this clone. The chain recombines TRBV11-2 with TRBJ2-6; D uncertain. Trimming took off 3 bases at V and 0 bases at J, with 6 bases between the two ends. Germline V gives CDR1 SGHAT, CDR2 FQNNGV. The CDR3 has 15 residues. This CDR3 reads CASSFRLSGANVLTF. The CDR3, as DNA: TGTGCCAGCAGCTTCCGCCTCTCTGGGGCCAACGTCCTGACTTTC. Full variable domain (remainder filled in from reference TRBV11-2 and TRBJ2-6): EAGVAQSPRYKIIEKRQSVAFWCNPISGHATLYWYQQILGQGPKLLIQFQNNGVVDDSQLPKDRFSAERLKGVDSTLKIQPAKLEDSAVYLCASSFRLSGANVLTFGAGSRLTVL.

Only a few counts were recorded for this clone. V gene TRBV5-1 combines with J gene TRBJ2-5, with 10 positions matching TRBD2. The CDR3 runs 16 residues. With 4 bases clipped from V and 3 bases from J, the junction kept 9 bases outside the gene matches. Germline-derived CDR1 and CDR2 are SGHRS and YFSETQ. The CDR3 sequence: CASSPKASGREETQYF. As DNA, the CDR3 is TGCGCCAGCAGCCCGAAGGCTAGCGGGAGAGAAGAGACCCAGTACTTC.

This rearrangement joins TRBV29-1 to TRBJ2-7, with D perhaps TRBD2 (5 bases). The CDR3 runs to 12 residues. Germline loops: CDR1 SQVTM, CDR2 ANQGSEA. V lost 7 bases, J lost 2 bases, and 12 bases lay in between. As DNA, the CDR3 is TGCAGCGCCGGGATTCTTCCCTACGAGCAGTACTTC. This sequence encodes CSAGILPYEQYF.

The chain recombines TRBV30 with TRBJ1-1, with D tentatively TRBD1 (5 bases). The CDR3 covers 14 residues. Between the trimmed V and J ends, which lost 0 bases and 5 bases, there was a span of 13 bases. Germline CDR1 GTSNPN, CDR2 SVGIG (reference sequence). The CDR3 DNA reads as TGTGCCTGGAGTGTAACCAGGGCCGAGACTGAAGCTTTCTTT. Translation gives CAWSVTRAETEAFF.

This chain links TRBV30 with TRBJ1-2; a weak D match, TRBD1 (6 bases). Trimming took off 2 bases at V and 8 bases at J, with 12 bases between the two ends. This CDR3 has 12 amino acids. Germline values: CDR1 GTSNPN, CDR2 SVGIG (reference sequence). CDR3 in amino acids: CAWSLTGTGYTF. The CDR3 DNA is TGTGCCTGGAGTTTAACAGGGACCGGCTACACCTTC. Full variable domain (outside the CDR3, taken from reference TRBV30 and TRBJ1-2): SQTIHQWPATLVQPVGSPLSLECTVEGTSNPNLYWYRQAAGRGLQLLFYSVGIGQISSEVPQNLSASRPQDRQFILSSKKLLLSDSGFYLCAWSLTGTGYTFGSGTRLTVV.

This clone has a handful of counts. The chain is built from TRBV27 and TRBJ2-1; D unclear. The CDR3 runs to 13 residues. V was pared by 6 bases and J by 4 bases, with 10 bases between. The germline V gene has CDR1 MNHEY and CDR2 SMNVEV (reference sequence). CDR3 DNA sequence: TGTGCCAGCAGCCCGGAACTTTACAATGAGCAGTTCTTC. It yields the protein CASSPELYNEQFF.

The genes are TRBV15 and TRBJ2-5; 8 nucleotides match TRBD1. This CDR3 contains 16 residues. J was trimmed by 1 base and V by 1 base; bases with no gene match: 5. The germline gives CDR1 LNHNV, CDR2 YYDKDF (reference sequence). CDR3 protein: CATSRGTGPSQETQYF. In DNA form, the CDR3 reads TGTGCCACCAGCAGAGGGACAGGGCCGTCCCAAGAGACCCAGTACTTC.

The J gene is TRBJ2-3, the V gene TRBV6-1; 14 bases line up with TRBD2. The CDR3 covers 16 residues. Germline V gene lookup returns CDR1 MNHNS and CDR2 SASEGT. The ends lost 4 bases at V and 6 bases at J; junction bases unmatched: 6. CDR3 sequence: CASSGTSGRPPDTQYF. Written as DNA, the CDR3 is TGTGCCAGCAGTGGGACTAGCGGGAGGCCCCCGGATACGCAGTATTTT.

CDR3 region: CSPYRDTETIQYF. The CDR3 DNA follows: TGCAGCCCATACCGGGACACCGAAACCATTCAGTACTTC. The rearrangement links TRBV29-1 to TRBJ2-4; D is perhaps TRBD1 (6 bases). Between the trimmed V and J ends, which lost 8 bases and 9 bases, there was a span of 20 bases. The CDR3 runs to 13 residues. CDR1 and CDR2 from the germline V gene are SQVTM and ANQGSEA.

The genes are TRBV4-1 and TRBJ2-1; the D is unclear. Trimming took 1 base from V and 0 from J, leaving 4 bases between them. This CDR3 is 14 amino acids long. From germline, CDR1 is MGHRA and CDR2 YSYEKL. The CDR3 loop is CASSQGHSYNEQFF. CDR3 coding DNA: TGCGCCAGCAGCCAAGGACACTCCTACAATGAGCAGTTCTTC.

The rearrangement joins TRBV6-5 to TRBJ2-7; D ambiguous. The length of the CDR3 is 15 residues. From germline, CDR1 is MNHEY and CDR2 SVGAGI. The V end lost 0 bases, the J end lost 2 bases, and 11 bases lay between the germline ends. In nucleotides, the CDR3 is TGTGCCAGCAGTTACTCGCTCACAAGCGCCTACGAGCAGTACTTC. Translating gives CASSYSLTSAYEQYF.

The table lists this clone with a count of one. The gene calls are TRBV30 and TRBJ1-2; 7 nucleotides line up with TRBD1. The CDR3 loop spans 13 amino acids. Trimming cost V 2 bases and J 3 bases; bases outside gene matches: 3. Germline-derived CDR1 and CDR2 are GTSNPN and SVGIG (reference sequence). In DNA, the CDR3 is TGTGCCTGGAGTCTCACAGGGGACTATGGCTACACCTTC. Protein sequence: CAWSLTGDYGYTF.

This clone was seen only once. This sequence joins TRBV6-1 and TRBJ2-3; no firm D call. V lost 7 bases to trimming and J lost 0 bases, with 11 bases between them. This CDR3 spans 14 amino acids. The germline CDR1 and CDR2 sequences are MNHNS and SASEGT. As DNA, the CDR3 is TGTGCCAGCAAGGAAATGAGAAGCACAGATACGCAGTATTTT. Amino acid sequence: CASKEMRSTDTQYF.

The V call is TRBV14, the J call TRBJ1-2; perhaps TRBD1 as D (5 bases). Germline CDR1 is SGHDN and CDR2 is FVKESK. V lost 2 bases, J lost 4 bases, and 14 bases lay in between. The CDR3 totals 15 residues. CDR3 nucleotide sequence: TGTGCCAGCAGCCAACTGCTAGGGGACCGCTATGGCTACACCTTC. Its protein product is CASSQLLGDRYGYTF.

This clone has more than one count but fewer than ten. At one boundary the junction diverges from the germline segment, which might be a read error. The V and J genes are TRBV30 and TRBJ1-1; no reliable D call. Germline CDR1 is GTSNPN and CDR2 is SVGIG (reference sequence). The CDR3 is 14 amino acids. CDR3 bases: TGCGCCGTATTGAGGCGGCTCATGAACACTGAAGCTTTCTTT. This codes for CAVLRRLMNTEAFF.

The V gene is TRBV21-1, the J gene TRBJ2-4; the D call TRBD2 from the table was never checked on the DNA. TRBV21-1 has pseudogene status. The CDR3 covers 21 residues. DNA for the CDR3: TGTGCCAGCAGCAAAGCGCTTTTGCGGGGGGAAGAGCCCTTAGACAAAAACATTCAGTACTTC. The encoded protein is CASSKALLRGEEPLDKNIQYF.

Of note for this clone: Additional DNA sequences in this sample encode the identical CDR3. The chain employs TRBV7-6 and TRBJ1-1, with D possibly being TRBD1 (6 bases). The CDR3 length is 14 residues. With 2 bases removed from V and 1 base from J, the gap between germline ends came to 8 bases. CDR1 is SGHVS, CDR2 FNYEAQ, per germline. The DNA for the CDR3 is TGTGCCAGCAGCTTATGGACAGAGAACACTGAAGCTTTCTTT. This codes for CASSLWTENTEAFF.

This rearrangement joins TRBV7-9 to TRBJ2-3; 7 bases fit TRBD1. The length of the CDR3 is 15 residues. Germline lookup yields CDR1 SEHNR and CDR2 FQNEAQ (reference sequence). The V segment lost 3 bases and the J segment 2 bases; nucleotides outside the gene matches: 5. The CDR3 DNA reads as TGTGCCAGCAGCTTCCCGGGACAGCTCACAGATACGCAGTATTTT. Protein sequence: CASSFPGQLTDTQYF.

This clone was seen only once. The chain employs TRBV30 and TRBJ1-1; 11 bases are a match to TRBD1. CDR3 size: 14 residues. Germline V lookup: CDR1 GTSNPN, CDR2 SVGIG (reference sequence). V shed 0 bases and J 11 bases; nucleotides not matched to a gene: 8. CDR3 sequence (DNA): TGTGCCTGGAGTGTACTAGGACAGGGGGCATCGGCTTTCTTT. Protein sequence: CAWSVLGQGASAFF.